The TCR beta chain described here comes from a study of T cell repertoires in cytomegalovirus infection. Study background: Epitope selection comprised recently identified HLA-C-restricted CMV epitopes and well-studied HLA-B-restricted CMV epitopes.

Overall study results and limits: Using cumulative public TCR beta family frequency, the authors identified those who carried CMV together with the relevant HLA.

In TCRdb, the reads were re-called with MiXCR into one record per CDR3 protein. The table lists hundreds of thousands of distinct CDR3 sequences, around 30% of them singletons. The CDR3 consists of 17 residues. Per germline, CDR1 SEHNR and CDR2 FQNEAQ (reference sequence). Trimming cost V 5 bases and J 5 bases; bases outside gene matches: 13. Concerning this clonotype: Antigen unknown.

The TCR originated in a human donor in good health (CMV status not recorded). Some clones in this sample may be carry-over from other donors' samples. The rearrangement uses TRBV7-9 and TRBJ2-2; 8 nucleotides line up with TRBD2. The specimen was cultured CD8+ T cells from PBMCs, collected from culture after CMV antigen stimulation. CDR3 region: CASSPAGTSVGTGELFF. The CDR3 DNA reads as TGTGCCAGCAGCCCCGCCGGGACTAGTGTTGGTACCGGGGAGCTGTTTTTT.